This T cell receptor beta chain came from a study of CD8+CD57+ T cells in acquired aplastic anemia. Study context: Mean DNA quantity obtained from sorted CD4+ and CD8+ cells was 3 to 4 ug. Healthy donor sequencing depth: some 10 million CD4+, approximately 11 million CD8+ reads.

For CDR3 and TCR beta VDJ profiling, genomic DNA was the template used. TCRdb itself ran the reads through MiXCR, one entry per CDR3 protein. The sample carries 62,000 or so distinct CDR3 sequences, 50% to 55% recorded once. Study outcomes and limitations: Shared by patients and controls, nearly 30 CD8+ CDR3s were abundant in patients. Controls and patients did not differ significantly in CD8+ Simpson's diversity.

This clonotype was seen many times. Its specificity is unknown. Germline CDR1 LNHDA, CDR2 SQIVND (reference sequence). The V segment lost 0 bases and the J segment 0 bases; nucleotides outside the gene matches: 17. This CDR3 has 21 amino acids. Sequenced sample: sorted CD4+, CD8+, or CD8+CD57+ T cells (not recorded which) from PBMCs. V usage is TRBV19 and J usage is TRBJ2-4; 7 bases are a match to TRBD1. The sequence was obtained from a human donor in good health, serving as a control. The CDR3 DNA follows: TGTGCCAGTAGTATAGATTACTGGGACAGAGAACAGACACTAGCCAAAAACATTCAGTACTTC. This sequence encodes CASSIDYWDREQTLAKNIQYF.